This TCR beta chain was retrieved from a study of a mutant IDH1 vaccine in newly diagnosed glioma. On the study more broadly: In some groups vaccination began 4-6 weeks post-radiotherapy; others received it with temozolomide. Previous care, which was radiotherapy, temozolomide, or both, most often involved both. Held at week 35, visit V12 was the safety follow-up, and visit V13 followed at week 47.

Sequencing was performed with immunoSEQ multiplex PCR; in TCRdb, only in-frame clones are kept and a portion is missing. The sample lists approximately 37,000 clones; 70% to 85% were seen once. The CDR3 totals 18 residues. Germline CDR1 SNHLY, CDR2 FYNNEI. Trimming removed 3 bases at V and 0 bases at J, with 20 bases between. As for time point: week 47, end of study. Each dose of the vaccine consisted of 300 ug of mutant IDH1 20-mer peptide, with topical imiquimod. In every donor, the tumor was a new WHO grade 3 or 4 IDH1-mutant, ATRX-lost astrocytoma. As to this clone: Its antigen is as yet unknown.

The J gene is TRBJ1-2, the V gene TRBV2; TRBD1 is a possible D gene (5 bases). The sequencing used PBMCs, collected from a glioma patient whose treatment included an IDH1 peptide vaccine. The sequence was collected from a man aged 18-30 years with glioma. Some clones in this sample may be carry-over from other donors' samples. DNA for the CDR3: TGTGCCAGCAGTGATGGGGGGTGGGGCAGGCGAGCTAACTATGGCTACACCTTC. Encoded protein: CASSDGGWGRRANYGYTF.